These 21 T cell receptor beta chains came from one sample sequenced in a study of T cell responses to AZD1222 COVID-19 vaccine. Measured with immunoSEQ multiplex PCR; TCRdb has only the in-frame clones, and not every one. This sample has about 100,000 clones; approximately 91% occur once, and the top ten carry 16%. The sequencing used peripheral blood, collected on day 0 of AZD1222 vaccination. The source of these receptors is an adult in good health.

This chain connects TRBV19 to TRBJ2-7; TRBD1 is a possible D gene (6 bases). The germline V and J ends were trimmed by 1 base and 5 bases, with 12 bases remaining between them. The CDR3 has 14 residues. The germline CDR1 and CDR2 sequences are LNHDA and SQIVND (reference sequence). The CDR3 nucleotides read TGTGCCAGTAGTATAGGGGGCAGGGGCGACGAGCAGTACTTC. This codes for CASSIGGRGDEQYF.

This chain joins TRBV27 and TRBJ2-5; D call uncertain. The CDR3 is made up of 11 amino acids. Trimming cost V 7 bases and J 5 bases, with 8 bases left between them. Germline V gives CDR1 MNHEY, CDR2 SMNVEV (reference sequence). CDR3 sequence reads: CASNRRETQYF. The CDR3 DNA is TGTGCCAGCAACCGACGGGAGACCCAGTACTTC.

This chain joins TRBV6-2 or TRBV6-3 and TRBJ1-2; D unclear. The CDR3 totals 14 residues. CDR1 MNHEY and CDR2 SVGEGT come from the germline V gene. V gave up 2 bases and J gave up 4 bases, with 11 bases separating them. DNA for the CDR3: TGTGCCAGCAGTTACGGTGGGCAGAGCTATGGCTACACCTTC. It encodes CASSYGGQSYGYTF.

The gene calls are TRBV7-9 and TRBJ2-7; 11 bases are shared with TRBD1. CDR3 size: 16 residues. The V gene end was trimmed by 4 bases and the J gene end by 5 bases; junction bases not matched to a gene: 10. Germline assignment: CDR1 SEHNR and CDR2 FQNEAQ (reference sequence). This CDR3 is CASSSPGTGGLHEQYF. CDR3 nucleotides: TGTGCCAGCAGCTCGCCCGGGACAGGGGGGCTCCACGAGCAGTACTTC.

The rearrangement links TRBV29-1 to TRBJ1-1, with D unclear. The CDR3 has 13 amino acids. Trimming took off 3 bases at V and 6 bases at J, with 14 bases between the two ends. Germline loops: CDR1 SQVTM, CDR2 ANQGSEA. Written as DNA, the CDR3 is TGCAGCGTTGACCGGAATGTTGTCTCTGAAGCTTTCTTT. Translated, it gives CSVDRNVVSEAFF.

This clone came up once. This chain uses TRBV19 with TRBJ2-3, with 9 bases lining up with TRBD1. CDR1 is LNHDA and CDR2 is SQIVND in the germline V gene (reference sequence). V was clipped by 10 bases and J by 2 bases; unmatched bases: 4. This CDR3 region has 13 residues. CDR3 coding DNA: TGTGCCACCCGGGACAGGGTCACAGATACGCAGTATTTT. This encodes CATRDRVTDTQYF.

The chain combines TRBV24-1 with TRBJ2-3; TRBD1 matches at 7 bases. V trimming: 9 bases; J trimming: 0 bases; junction bases outside the gene matches: 2. The CDR3 is 13 amino acids. The germline V gene encodes CDR1 KGHDR and CDR2 SFDVKD. DNA for the CDR3: TGTGCCACCGAGGGACAGAGCACAGATACGCAGTATTTT. This encodes CATEGQSTDTQYF.

The chain is built from TRBV12-3 or TRBV12-4 and TRBJ2-1, with TRBD1 matching 8 bases. The CDR3 runs to 13 residues. The V and J ends lost 5 bases and 8 bases, in that order; junction bases with no gene match: 5. CDR3 amino acids: CASSKQQGDEQFF. The CDR3 DNA reads as TGTGCCAGCAGTAAACAACAGGGGGATGAGCAGTTCTTC.

The chain uses TRBV2 and TRBJ1-2; no firm D call. V lost 6 bases and J 8 bases, leaving 19 bases between the germline ends. This CDR3 contains 14 residues. The germline V gene encodes CDR1 SNHLY and CDR2 FYNNEI. CDR3 coding DNA: TGTGCCAGCAGCGAATCGCGCAGGCTGGGGGGCTACACCTTC. It translates to CASSESRRLGGYTF. The full variable domain, rest sourced from reference TRBV2 and TRBJ1-2, is EPEVTQTPSHQVTQMGQEVILRCVPISNHLYFYWYRQILGQKVEFLVSFYNNEISEKSEIFDDQFSVERPDGSNFTLKIRSTKLEDSAMYFCASSESRRLGGYTFGSGTRLTVV.

This chain connects TRBV3-1 (or the pseudogene TRBV3-2) to TRBJ2-1; TRBD1 is a possible D gene (6 bases). Per germline, CDR1 LGHDT and CDR2 YNNKEL (reference sequence). The V gene lost 0 bases and the J gene lost 10 bases, with 13 bases spanning the gap. The length of the CDR3 is 14 residues. The CDR3 coding sequence is TGTGCCAGCAGCCAAGATCTTGGGACACCCGAGCAGTTCTTC. Protein product: CASSQDLGTPEQFF.

The chain employs TRBV7-9 and TRBJ1-1, with a weak D call TRBD1 (6 bases). This CDR3 region has 16 residues. V was shortened by 5 bases and J by 5 bases, with 21 bases between the two germline ends. The germline CDR1 and CDR2 sequences are SEHNR and FQNEAQ (reference sequence). The CDR3 DNA follows: TGTGCCAGCAGCCGACCCCCGGGGGGCGGCAGTACTGAAGCTTTCTTT. This encodes CASSRPPGGGSTEAFF.

The gene calls are TRBV7-9 and TRBJ1-2; no reliable D call. CDR1 and CDR2 from the germline V gene are SEHNR and FQNEAQ (reference sequence). CDR3 length equals 14 residues. V lost 4 bases and J 1 base, leaving 10 bases between the germline ends. This chain's CDR3 is CASSSTVINYGYTF. In nucleotides, the CDR3 is TGTGCCAGCAGCTCGACGGTAATTAACTATGGCTACACCTTC.

This sequence joins TRBV6-5 and TRBJ1-2; 8 nucleotides align to TRBD1. This CDR3 region has 15 residues. Trimming removed 4 bases from V and 7 bases from J; junction bases left unmatched: 11. Per the germline V gene, CDR1 is MNHEY and CDR2 is SVGAGI. CDR3 bases: TGTGCCAGCAGTTGGGAGCCCCAGGGGGCGGGTGGCTACACCTTC. Its translation: CASSWEPQGAGGYTF.

The J gene is TRBJ1-6, the V gene TRBV27; 7 bases fit TRBD1. The CDR3 has 15 amino acids. V was pared by 10 bases and J by 7 bases, with 13 bases of the junction left unmatched. Looked up from germline, CDR1 is MNHEY and CDR2 is SMNVEV (reference sequence). CDR3 nucleotides: TGTGCCACCCACAGGGGACAACGGAAAAATTCACCCCTCCACTTT. Encoded protein: CATHRGQRKNSPLHF.

The chain employs TRBV29-1 and TRBJ1-1; D is unresolved. Deletions cut 4 bases from V and 1 base from J, with 10 bases between. The CDR3 consists of 13 residues. CDR1 is SQVTM, CDR2 ANQGSEA, per germline. CDR3 nucleotide sequence: TGCAGCGTTGGGAACGGGAGGAACACTGAAGCTTTCTTT. Translated, it gives CSVGNGRNTEAFF.

The V and J genes are TRBV7-9 and TRBJ1-2; D is unresolved. V lost 6 bases, J lost 7 bases, and 27 bases lay in between. This CDR3 comprises 17 residues. The germline CDR1 and CDR2 sequences are SEHNR and FQNEAQ (reference sequence). CDR3: CASRLDVLRGPDSGYTF. Here the CDR3 DNA reads TGTGCCAGCAGGCTTGATGTCCTCCGAGGGCCGGACTCTGGCTACACCTTC.

V usage is TRBV19 and J usage is TRBJ1-5; D uncertain. This CDR3 has 16 residues. From germline, CDR1 is LNHDA and CDR2 SQIVND (reference sequence). Trimming removed 4 bases from V and 3 bases from J, with 16 bases in between. CDR3 DNA: TGTGCCAGTAGTAGAACCGTGAGGGCGCACAATCAGCCCCAGCATTTT. This translates into CASSRTVRAHNQPQHF.

The chain combines TRBV2 with TRBJ2-1, with a tentative D call TRBD2 (5 bases). Germline V lookup: CDR1 SNHLY, CDR2 FYNNEI. The CDR3 sequence is 13 residues long. The ends were cut back, 7 bases at V and 3 bases at J, with 10 bases in the middle. The chain's CDR3 is CASNPGFYNEQFF. DNA for the CDR3: TGTGCCAGCAACCCGGGGTTCTACAATGAGCAGTTCTTC. The full variable domain, its missing parts supplied by reference TRBV2 and TRBJ2-1, is EPEVTQTPSHQVTQMGQEVILRCVPISNHLYFYWYRQILGQKVEFLVSFYNNEISEKSEIFDDQFSVERPDGSNFTLKIRSTKLEDSAMYFCASNPGFYNEQFFGPGTRLTVL.

This clone came up once. The CDR3 sequence is CASSQNQNYGYTF. Written as DNA, the CDR3 is TGTGCCAGCAGCCAGAACCAGAACTATGGCTACACCTTC. The V and J genes are TRBV14 and TRBJ1-2, with no clear D. Germline-derived CDR1 and CDR2 are SGHDN and FVKESK. Trimming shortened V by 3 bases and J by 2 bases, and 7 bases separated the two germline ends. The CDR3 has 13 amino acids.

The rearrangement uses TRBV5-1 and TRBJ2-7; no definite D call. Germline loops: CDR1 SGHRS, CDR2 YFSETQ. The CDR3 is 12 amino acids. The ends were cut back, 2 bases at V and 3 bases at J, with 6 bases in the middle. The CDR3 bases are TGCGCCAGCAGCTTAGGTGGCTACGAGCAGTACTTC. This codes for CASSLGGYEQYF.

V and J are TRBV30 and TRBJ2-7, with 10 bases that match TRBD1. The V segment lost 5 bases and the J segment 11 bases; nucleotides outside the gene matches: 12. CDR1 and CDR2 (germline): GTSNPN, SVGIG (reference sequence). There are 13 residues in the CDR3. As DNA, the CDR3 is TGTGCCTGGGCCCGGGACAGGGGTCCCGGGGAGTACTTC. The encoded protein is CAWARDRGPGEYF.